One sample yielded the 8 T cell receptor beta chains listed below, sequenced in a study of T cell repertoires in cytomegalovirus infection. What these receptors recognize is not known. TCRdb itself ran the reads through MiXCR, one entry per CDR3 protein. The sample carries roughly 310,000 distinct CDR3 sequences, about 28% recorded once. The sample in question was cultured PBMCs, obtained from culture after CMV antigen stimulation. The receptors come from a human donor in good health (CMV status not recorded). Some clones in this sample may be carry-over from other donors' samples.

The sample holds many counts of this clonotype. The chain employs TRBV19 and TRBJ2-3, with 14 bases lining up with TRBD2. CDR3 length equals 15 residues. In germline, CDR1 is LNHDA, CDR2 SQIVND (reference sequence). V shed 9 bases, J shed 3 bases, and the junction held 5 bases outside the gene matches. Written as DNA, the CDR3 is TGTGCCAGCTCCCGGACTAGCGGGAGGACAGATACGCAGTATTTT. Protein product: CASSRTSGRTDTQYF.

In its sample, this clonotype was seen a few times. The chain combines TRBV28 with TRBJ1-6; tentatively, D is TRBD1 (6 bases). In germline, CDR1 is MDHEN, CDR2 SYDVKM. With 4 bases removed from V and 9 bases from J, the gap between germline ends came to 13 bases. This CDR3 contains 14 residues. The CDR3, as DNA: TGTGCCAGCAGTTCAGAACAGGGACGTTCACCCCTCCACTTT. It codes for CASSSEQGRSPLHF.

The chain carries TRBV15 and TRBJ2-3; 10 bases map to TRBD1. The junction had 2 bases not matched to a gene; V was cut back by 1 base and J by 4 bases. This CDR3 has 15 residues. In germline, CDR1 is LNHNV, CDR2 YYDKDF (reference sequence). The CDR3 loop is CATSRGDRGADTQYF. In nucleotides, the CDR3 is TGTGCCACCAGCAGAGGGGACAGGGGTGCAGATACGCAGTATTTT.

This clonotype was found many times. The CDR3 sequence: CASRPAVSRNTIYF. The CDR3 DNA sequence: TGTGCCAGTAGACCGGCCGTTAGCAGGAACACCATATATTTT. The chain combines TRBV19 with TRBJ1-3, with D unresolved. The CDR3 is 14 amino acids. V was shortened by 6 bases and J by 7 bases, with 16 bases between the two germline ends. Looked up from germline, CDR1 is LNHDA and CDR2 is SQIVND (reference sequence).

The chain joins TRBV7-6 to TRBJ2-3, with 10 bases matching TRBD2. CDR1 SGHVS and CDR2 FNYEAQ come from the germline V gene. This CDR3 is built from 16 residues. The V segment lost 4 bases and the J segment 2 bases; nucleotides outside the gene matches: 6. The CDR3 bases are TGTGCCAGCAGCTATCTAGCGGGGGTGTACACAGATACGCAGTATTTT. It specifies CASSYLAGVYTDTQYF.

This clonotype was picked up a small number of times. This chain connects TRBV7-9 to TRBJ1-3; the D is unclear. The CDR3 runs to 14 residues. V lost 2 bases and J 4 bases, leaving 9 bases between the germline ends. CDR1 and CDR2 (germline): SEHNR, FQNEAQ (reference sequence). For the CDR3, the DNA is TGTGCCAGCAGCTTACAAGGGTCGGGAAACACCATATATTTT. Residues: CASSLQGSGNTIYF.

CDR3 residues: CASSHDSAFTEGGNTIYF. The CDR3 nucleotides read TGTGCCAGCAGCCATGACAGTGCTTTTACCGAGGGTGGAAACACCATATATTTT. V is TRBV7-8 and J is TRBJ1-3; possible D gene TRBD1, 5 bases. V was cut by 5 bases and J by 3 bases, with 23 bases left in between. Germline values: CDR1 SGHVS, CDR2 FQNEAQ. CDR3 length: 18 residues.

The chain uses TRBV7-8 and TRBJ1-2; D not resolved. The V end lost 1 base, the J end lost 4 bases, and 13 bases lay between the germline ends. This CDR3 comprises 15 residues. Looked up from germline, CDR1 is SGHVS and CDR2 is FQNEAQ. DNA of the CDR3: TGTGCCAGCAGCTTAGGGCTCTCGCCGGGCTATGGCTACACCTTC. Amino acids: CASSLGLSPGYGYTF.